The 8 T cell receptor beta chains below were found in one sample sequenced in a study of neurological immune-mediated disorders. From the 5' RACE reads, TCRdb called clonotypes with MiXCR, one entry per CDR3 protein. Among roughly 50,000 distinct CDR3 sequences listed, 10% to 15% were seen once. The sample's time point: longitudinal time-point 3. Sequencing was performed on PBMCs. The origin of the receptors is a male donor with HTLV-1-associated myelopathy (HAM/TSP).

This clonotype was recorded many times. The chain couples TRBV4-3 to TRBJ1-2; D perhaps matches TRBD1 (6 bases). Deletions cut 2 bases from V and 8 bases from J, with 18 bases between. The germline V gene encodes CDR1 LGHNA and CDR2 YSLEER. This CDR3 is 15 amino acids long. CDR3 bases: TGCGCCAGCAGCCAAATGAGGACAGATGGAGGAGGCTACACCTTC. This translates into CASSQMRTDGGGYTF.

This clonotype has a count of ten or more. The V and J genes are TRBV7-8 and TRBJ2-7; the match to TRBD1 covers 7 bases. The V and J ends lost 5 bases and 6 bases, in that order; junction bases with no gene match: 4. This CDR3 contains 12 residues. Per germline, CDR1 SGHVS and CDR2 FQNEAQ. CDR3 in amino acids: CASSRTGGEQYF. The CDR3 DNA is TGTGCCAGCAGCCGGACAGGAGGCGAGCAGTACTTC.

This clonotype was seen at least ten times. The chain joins TRBV7-9 to TRBJ1-4; weak D call: TRBD1 (6 bases). The V gene's germline CDR1 is SEHNR and CDR2 FQNEAQ (reference sequence). The CDR3 is made up of 14 amino acids. V shed 3 bases and J shed 13 bases, with 18 bases lying between them. CDR3: CASSFTGNAEGLFF. CDR3 coding DNA: TGTGCCAGCAGCTTCACAGGGAACGCGGAGGGACTGTTTTTT.

In this sample, this clonotype turned up many times. J is TRBJ2-3 and V is TRBV20-1; 11 positions match TRBD2. V lost 5 bases and J lost 0; bases outside the gene matches: 4. There are 15 residues in the CDR3. The germline V gene encodes CDR1 DFQATT and CDR2 SNEGSKA (reference sequence). The chain's CDR3 is CSASGTSGSTDTQYF. The DNA for the CDR3 is TGCAGTGCTTCCGGGACTAGCGGAAGCACAGATACGCAGTATTTT.

This clonotype was counted ten times or more. CDR3 loop: CSVEDYREQFF. As DNA, the CDR3 is TGCAGCGTTGAAGACTACAGGGAGCAGTTCTTC. The gene calls are TRBV29-1 and TRBJ2-1, with D maybe TRBD1 (5 bases). V was trimmed by 0 bases and J by 10 bases, leaving 7 bases between them. CDR1 is SQVTM, CDR2 ANQGSEA, per germline. The CDR3 extends over 11 amino acids.

Many counts were recorded for this clonotype. The chain carries TRBV5-1 and TRBJ2-3; 7 bases are shared with TRBD1. Germline CDR1 SGHRS, CDR2 YFSETQ. The length of the CDR3 is 17 residues. V dropped 0 bases and J dropped 0; count of bases not matched to a gene: 7. CDR3 nucleotide sequence: TGCGCCAGCAGCTTGGTAGGTAGCAGGGGGAGCACAGATACGCAGTATTTT. This gives the protein CASSLVGSRGSTDTQYF.

In this sample, this clonotype turned up many times. The chain is built from TRBV12-3 or TRBV12-4 and TRBJ1-4; perhaps TRBD1 as D (6 bases). This CDR3 has 16 amino acids. V was cut by 5 bases and J by 3 bases, with 16 bases left in between. CDR3 region: CASSPPGAGANEKLFF. DNA for the CDR3: TGTGCCAGCAGTCCCCCGGGGGCGGGGGCTAATGAAAAACTGTTTTTT.

In this sample, this clonotype turned up many times. The chain uses TRBV15 and TRBJ2-2; 10 bases match TRBD2. The CDR3 has 13 residues. The germline gives CDR1 LNHNV, CDR2 YYDKDF (reference sequence). The junction had 2 bases not matched to a gene; V was cut back by 3 bases and J by 10 bases. The CDR3 region is CATSRLAGEELFF. The CDR3 DNA follows: TGTGCCACCAGCAGGCTAGCGGGGGAGGAGCTGTTTTTT.